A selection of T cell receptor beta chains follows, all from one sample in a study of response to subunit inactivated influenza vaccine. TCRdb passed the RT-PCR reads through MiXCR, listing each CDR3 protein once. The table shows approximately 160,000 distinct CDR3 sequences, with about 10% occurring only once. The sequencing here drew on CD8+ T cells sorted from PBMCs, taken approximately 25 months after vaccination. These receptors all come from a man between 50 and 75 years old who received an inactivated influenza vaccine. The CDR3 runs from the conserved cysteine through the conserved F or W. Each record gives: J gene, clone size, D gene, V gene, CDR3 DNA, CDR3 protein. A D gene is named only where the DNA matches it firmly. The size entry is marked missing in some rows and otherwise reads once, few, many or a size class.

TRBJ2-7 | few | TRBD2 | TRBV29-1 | TGCAGCGTTGTGGGGTCGGGAGGGCTCTACGAGCAGTACTTC | CSVVGSGGLYEQYF
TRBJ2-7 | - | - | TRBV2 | TGTGCCAGCAGCCTCAGACAGCCCTACGAGCAGTACTTC | CASSLRQPYEQYF
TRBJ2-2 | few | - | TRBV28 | TGTGCCAGCAGTTTAATTCGACAGTACACCGGGGAGCTGTTTTTT | CASSLIRQYTGELFF
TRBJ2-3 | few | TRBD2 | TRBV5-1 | TGCGCCAGCAGCTTATATCCTCCTAGCGGGGTCCCAGATACGCAGTATTTT | CASSLYPPSGVPDTQYF
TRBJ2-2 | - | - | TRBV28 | TGTGCCAGCAGCTTGGGGGATGCTTCGAACACCGGGGAGCTGTTTTTT | CASSLGDASNTGELFF
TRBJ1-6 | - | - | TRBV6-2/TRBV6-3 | TGTGCCAGCAGTTACTTGAATTCACCCCTCCACTTT | CASSYLNSPLHF
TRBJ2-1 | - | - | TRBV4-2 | TGTGCCAGCAGCCAGGAGAAGGGGACCCTCGGTGCGCATGAGCAGTTCTTC | CASSQEKGTLGAHEQFF
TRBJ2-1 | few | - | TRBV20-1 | TGCAGTGCTAGAGATATAGCGGAAAACTACAATGAGCAGTTCTTC | CSARDIAENYNEQFF
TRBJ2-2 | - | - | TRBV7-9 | TGTGCCAGCAGCTTACTCACCGGGGAGCTGTTTTTT | CASSLLTGELFF
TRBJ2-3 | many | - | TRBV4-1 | TGTGCCAGCAGTAGGACGGATACGCAGTATTTT | CASSRTDTQYF
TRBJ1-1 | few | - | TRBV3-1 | TGTGCCAGCAGCCAAGAGGCAGGGACGGGGACTGAAGCTTTCTTT | CASSQEAGTGTEAFF
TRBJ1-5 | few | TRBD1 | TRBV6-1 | TGTGCCAGCAGTGAACAACCCGGGACAGGGGAGGATCAGCCCCAGCATTTT | CASSEQPGTGEDQPQHF
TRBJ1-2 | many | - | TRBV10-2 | TGCGCCAGCAGTGAGCCTCCCGTCCGTAACTATGGCTACACCTTC | CASSEPPVRNYGYTF
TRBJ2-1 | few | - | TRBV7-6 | TGTGCCAGCAGCTTAGAGTGGGCAGGTACCTACAATGAGCAGTTCTTC | CASSLEWAGTYNEQFF
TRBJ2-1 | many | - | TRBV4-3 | TGCGCCAGCAGCCAAGATCCTCTTCGCTCGGGTGAAGAGCAGTTCTTC | CASSQDPLRSGEEQFF
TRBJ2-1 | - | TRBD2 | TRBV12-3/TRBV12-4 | TGTGCCAGCAGAGTGGGAGGGTTTGCGCAGTTCTTC | CASRVGGFAQFF
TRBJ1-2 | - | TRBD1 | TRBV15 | TGTGCCACCAGCAGAGATTTGGGACAGGGGGCGAGGACCTTC | CATSRDLGQGARTF
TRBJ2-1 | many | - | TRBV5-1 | TGCGCCAGCAGCTTGGCCAGTCTCGGGGCGAGCTCCTACAATGAGCAGTTCTTC | CASSLASLGASSYNEQFF
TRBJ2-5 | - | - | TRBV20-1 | TGCAGTGCTAGCGAAACCCCAGGGTTACGAGAGACCCAGTACTTC | CSASETPGLRETQYF
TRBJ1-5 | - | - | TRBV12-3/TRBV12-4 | TGTGCCAGCAGTTTATCGGGGGTTGTAAGTCAGCCCCAGCATTTT | CASSLSGVVSQPQHF
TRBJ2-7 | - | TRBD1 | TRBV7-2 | TGTGCCAGCAGCACTCGGACAGGGCGCTACGAGCAGTACTTC | CASSTRTGRYEQYF
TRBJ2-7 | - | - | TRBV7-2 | TGTGCCAGCAGCAGCCTTGGGGGTAGCGCCTACGAGCAGTACTTC | CASSSLGGSAYEQYF
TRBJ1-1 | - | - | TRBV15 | TGTGCCACCAGCAGAGATCTGTGGCAGCCAGCGAACACTGAAGCTTTCTTT | CATSRDLWQPANTEAFF
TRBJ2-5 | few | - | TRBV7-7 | TGTGCTAGCAGCTGGGGGTTAAGGGACCAAGAGACCCAGTACTTC | CASSWGLRDQETQYF
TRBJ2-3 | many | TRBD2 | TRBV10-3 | TGTGCCATCAGTGGCCAGGGGCGGGAGGTTTCAGATACGCAGTATTTT | CAISGQGREVSDTQYF
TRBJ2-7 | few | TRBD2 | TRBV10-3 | TGTGCCATCAGTGAGTCCGGACTAGCGGGGAGATTCTCCTACGAGCAGTACTTC | CAISESGLAGRFSYEQYF
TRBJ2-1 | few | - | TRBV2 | TGTGCCAGTTTGACAGTCCACAATGAGCAGTTCTTC | CASLTVHNEQFF
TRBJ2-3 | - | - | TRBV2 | TGTGCCAGCAGTGCCATTGACGGACAAACGGGAGATACGCAGTATTTT | CASSAIDGQTGDTQYF
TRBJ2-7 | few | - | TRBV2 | TGTGCCAGCAAAGACGGAACCCCCTACGAGCAGTACTTC | CASKDGTPYEQYF
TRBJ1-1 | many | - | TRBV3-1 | TGTGCCAGCAGCCCCCGGGGCTCCCCTGAAGCTTTCTTT | CASSPRGSPEAFF
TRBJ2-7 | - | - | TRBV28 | TGTGCCAGCAGGTACCAGAGCTCCTACGAGCAGTACTTC | CASRYQSSYEQYF